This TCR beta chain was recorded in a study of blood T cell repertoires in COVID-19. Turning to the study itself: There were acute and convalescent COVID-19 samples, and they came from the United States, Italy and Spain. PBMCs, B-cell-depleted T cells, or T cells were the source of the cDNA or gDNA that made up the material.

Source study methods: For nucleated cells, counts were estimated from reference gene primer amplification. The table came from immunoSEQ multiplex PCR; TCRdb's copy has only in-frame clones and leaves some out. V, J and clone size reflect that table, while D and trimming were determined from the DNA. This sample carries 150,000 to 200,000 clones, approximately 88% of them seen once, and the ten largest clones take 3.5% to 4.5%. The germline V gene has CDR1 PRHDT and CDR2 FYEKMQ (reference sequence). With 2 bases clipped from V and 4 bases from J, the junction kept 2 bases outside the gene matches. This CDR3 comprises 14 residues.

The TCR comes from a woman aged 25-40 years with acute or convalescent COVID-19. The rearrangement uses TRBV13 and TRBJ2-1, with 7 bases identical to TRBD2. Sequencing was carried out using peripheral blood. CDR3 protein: CASSLQAGYNEQFF. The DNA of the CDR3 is TGTGCCAGCAGCTTACAAGCGGGATACAATGAGCAGTTCTTC.